This TCR beta chain came from a study of blood T cell repertoires in COVID-19. Repertoires were generated with immunoSEQ multiplex PCR, while TCRdb's copy carries only in-frame clones and drops some. The sample has around 90,000 clones; roughly 88% are singletons. The CDR3 spans 11 residues. Trimming took off 2 bases at V and 8 bases at J, with 6 bases between the two ends. CDR1 is SNHLY, CDR2 FYNNEI, per germline. In its sample, this clone was seen once. Input material: peripheral blood. The chain links TRBV2 to TRBJ1-2; no definite D call. This sequence was found in a man aged 45-60 years with COVID-19, enrolled during active disease. The CDR3 sequence: CASSENEGYTF. The CDR3 coding sequence is TGTGCCAGCAGTGAAAATGAGGGCTACACCTTC.